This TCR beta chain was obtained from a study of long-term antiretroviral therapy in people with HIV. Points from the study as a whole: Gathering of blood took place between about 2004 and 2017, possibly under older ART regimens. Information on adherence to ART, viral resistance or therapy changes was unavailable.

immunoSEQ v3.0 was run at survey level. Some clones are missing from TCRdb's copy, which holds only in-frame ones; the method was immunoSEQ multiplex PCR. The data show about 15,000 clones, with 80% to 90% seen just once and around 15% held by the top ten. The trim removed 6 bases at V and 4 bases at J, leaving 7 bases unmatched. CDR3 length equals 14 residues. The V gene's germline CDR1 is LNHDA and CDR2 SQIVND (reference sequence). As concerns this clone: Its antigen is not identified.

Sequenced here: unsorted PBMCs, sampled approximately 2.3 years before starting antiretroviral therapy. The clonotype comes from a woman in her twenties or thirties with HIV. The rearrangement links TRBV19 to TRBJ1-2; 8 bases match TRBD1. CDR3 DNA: TGTGCCAGTAGCCCTTCGGACAGGGCCTATGGCTACACCTTC. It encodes CASSPSDRAYGYTF.